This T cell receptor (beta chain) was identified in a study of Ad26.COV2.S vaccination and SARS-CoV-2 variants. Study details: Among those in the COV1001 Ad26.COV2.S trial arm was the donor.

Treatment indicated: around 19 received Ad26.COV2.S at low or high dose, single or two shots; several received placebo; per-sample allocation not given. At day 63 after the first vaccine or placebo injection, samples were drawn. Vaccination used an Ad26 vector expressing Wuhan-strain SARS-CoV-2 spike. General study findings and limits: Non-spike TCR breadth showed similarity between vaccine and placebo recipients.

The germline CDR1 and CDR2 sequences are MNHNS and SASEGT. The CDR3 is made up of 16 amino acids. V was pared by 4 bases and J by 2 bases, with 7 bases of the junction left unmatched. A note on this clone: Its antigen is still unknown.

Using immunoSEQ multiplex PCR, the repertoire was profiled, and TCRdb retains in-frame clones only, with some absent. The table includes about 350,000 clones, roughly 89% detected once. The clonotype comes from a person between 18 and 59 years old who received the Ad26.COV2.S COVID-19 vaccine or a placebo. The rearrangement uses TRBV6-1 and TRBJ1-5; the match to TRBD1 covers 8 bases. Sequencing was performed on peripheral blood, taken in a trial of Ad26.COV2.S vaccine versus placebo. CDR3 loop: CASSAPRGHGNQPQHF. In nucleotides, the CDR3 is TGTGCCAGCAGTGCTCCCAGGGGGCACGGCAATCAGCCCCAGCATTTT.